The clone carrying this T cell receptor beta chain was seen at least ten times. What it recognizes is unknown. TCRdb processed the 5' RACE reads anew with MiXCR; each CDR3 protein has one entry. The table shows 340,000 or so distinct CDR3 sequences, with approximately 12% occurring only once. The data derive from a study of T-cell memory formation after mild COVID-19. Looking at the study overall: In these data, TCR clusters were largely donor specific.

The study's findings and limits: Clones which contracted sat mainly in CM and EM if CD4+, and in EMRA if CD8+.

The CDR3 is 16 amino acids. V dropped 5 bases and J dropped 3 bases, with 17 bases sitting between them. The germline V gene has CDR1 SGHTA and CDR2 FQGNSA. The V and J genes are TRBV7-2 and TRBJ2-4; tentatively, D is TRBD2 (7 bases). The sample comprised PBMCs or a T cell subset sorted from them (not recorded which). The clonotype comes from a man aged 18-30 years who had mild COVID-19 (a few samples of this study predate the infection). Cell type and time point are not known. The CDR3 loop reads CASSHHTGRDKNIQYF. The CDR3 nucleotides are TGTGCCAGCAGCCATCATACAGGGAGGGACAAAAACATTCAGTACTTC. Based on the CDR3 plus reference TRBV7-2 and TRBJ2-4, the full variable domain is GAGVSQSPSNKVTEKGKDVELRCDPISGHTALYWYRQSLGQGLEFLIYFQGNSAPDKSGLPSDRFSAERTGGSVSTLTIQRTQQEDSAVYLCASSHHTGRDKNIQYFGAGTRLSVL.